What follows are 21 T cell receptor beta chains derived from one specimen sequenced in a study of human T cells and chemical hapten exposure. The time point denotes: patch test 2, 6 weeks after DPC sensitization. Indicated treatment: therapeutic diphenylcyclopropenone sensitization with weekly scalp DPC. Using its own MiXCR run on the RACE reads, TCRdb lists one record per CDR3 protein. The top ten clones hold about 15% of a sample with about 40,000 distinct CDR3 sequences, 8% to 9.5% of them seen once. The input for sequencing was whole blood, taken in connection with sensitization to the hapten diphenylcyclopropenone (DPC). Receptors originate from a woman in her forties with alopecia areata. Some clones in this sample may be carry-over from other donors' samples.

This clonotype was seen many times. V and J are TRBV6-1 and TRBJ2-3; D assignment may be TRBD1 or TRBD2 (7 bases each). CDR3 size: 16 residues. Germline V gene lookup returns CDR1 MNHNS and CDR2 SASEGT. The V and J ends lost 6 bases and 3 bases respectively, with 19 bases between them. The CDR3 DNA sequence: TGTGCCAGCAGCGGGGGACAGCGGGGTAGGACAGATACGCAGTATTTT. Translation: CASSGGQRGRTDTQYF.

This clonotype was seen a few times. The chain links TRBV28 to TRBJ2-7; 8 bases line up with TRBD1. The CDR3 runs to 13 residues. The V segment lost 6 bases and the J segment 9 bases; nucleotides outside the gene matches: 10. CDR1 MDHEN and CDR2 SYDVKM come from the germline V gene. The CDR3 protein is CASSPGQGRVQYF. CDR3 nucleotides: TGTGCCAGCAGCCCCGGACAGGGCAGGGTGCAGTACTTC.

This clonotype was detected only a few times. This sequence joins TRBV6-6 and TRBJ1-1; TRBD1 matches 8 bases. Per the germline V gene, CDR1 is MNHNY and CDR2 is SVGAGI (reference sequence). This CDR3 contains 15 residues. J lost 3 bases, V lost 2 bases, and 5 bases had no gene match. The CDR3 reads CASSYVQGAYTEAFF. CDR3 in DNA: TGTGCCAGCAGTTACGTCCAGGGGGCTTACACTGAAGCTTTCTTT.

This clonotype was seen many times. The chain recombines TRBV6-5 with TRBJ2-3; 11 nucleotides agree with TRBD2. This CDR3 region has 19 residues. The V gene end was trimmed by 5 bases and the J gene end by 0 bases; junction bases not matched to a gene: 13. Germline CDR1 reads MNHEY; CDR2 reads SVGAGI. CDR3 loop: CASSTPRGSGGASTDTQYF. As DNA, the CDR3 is TGTGCCAGCAGTACCCCCAGGGGTAGCGGGGGGGCTAGCACAGATACGCAGTATTTT.

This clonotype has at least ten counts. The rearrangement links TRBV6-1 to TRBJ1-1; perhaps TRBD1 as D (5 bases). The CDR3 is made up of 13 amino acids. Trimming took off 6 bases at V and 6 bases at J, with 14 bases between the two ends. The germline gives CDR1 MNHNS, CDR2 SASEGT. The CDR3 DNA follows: TGTGCCAGCAGCGCGGGGGAACAGGCTGAAGCTTTCTTT. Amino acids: CASSAGEQAEAFF.

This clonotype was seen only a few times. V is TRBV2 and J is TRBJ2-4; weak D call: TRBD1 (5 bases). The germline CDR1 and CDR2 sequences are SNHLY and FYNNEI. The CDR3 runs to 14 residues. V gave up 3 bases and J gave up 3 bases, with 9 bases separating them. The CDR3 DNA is TGTGCCAGCAGTGAGAACAGGTTCAAAAACATTCAGTACTTC. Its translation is CASSENRFKNIQYF.

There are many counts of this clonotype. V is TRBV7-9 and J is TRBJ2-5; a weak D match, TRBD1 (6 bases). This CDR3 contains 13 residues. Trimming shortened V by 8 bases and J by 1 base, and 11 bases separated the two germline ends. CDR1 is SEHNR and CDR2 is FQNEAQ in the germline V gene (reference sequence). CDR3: CASQRGSQETQYF. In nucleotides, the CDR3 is TGTGCCAGCCAGAGGGGGTCCCAAGAGACCCAGTACTTC.

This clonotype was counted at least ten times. CDR3 residues: CASSVAGTGRTDTQYF. The DNA of the CDR3 is TGTGCCAGCAGCGTAGCCGGGACAGGGAGGACAGATACGCAGTATTTT. The chain links TRBV9 to TRBJ2-3; 9 nucleotides line up with TRBD1. Germline V lookup: CDR1 SGDLS, CDR2 YYNGEE. The CDR3 is 16 residues long. J was trimmed by 3 bases and V by 0 bases; bases with no gene match: 5.

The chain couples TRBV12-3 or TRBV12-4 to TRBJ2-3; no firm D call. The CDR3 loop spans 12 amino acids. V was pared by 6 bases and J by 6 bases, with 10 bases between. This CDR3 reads CASSLFGDTQYF. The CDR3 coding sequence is TGTGCCAGCAGCCTTTTCGGGGATACGCAGTATTTT.

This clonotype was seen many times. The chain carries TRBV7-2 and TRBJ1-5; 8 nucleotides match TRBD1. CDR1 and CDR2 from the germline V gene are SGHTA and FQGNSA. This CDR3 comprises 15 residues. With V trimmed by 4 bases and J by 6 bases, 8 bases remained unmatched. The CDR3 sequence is CASSSHTDRAQPQHF. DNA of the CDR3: TGTGCCAGCAGCTCACATACGGACAGGGCTCAGCCCCAGCATTTT.

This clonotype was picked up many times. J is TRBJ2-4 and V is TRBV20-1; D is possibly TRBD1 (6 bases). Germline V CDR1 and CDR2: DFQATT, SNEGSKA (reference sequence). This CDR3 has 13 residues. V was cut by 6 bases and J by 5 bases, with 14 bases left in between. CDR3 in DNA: TGCAGTGCGGACAATCGACAGGAAAACATTCAGTACTTC. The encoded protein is CSADNRQENIQYF.

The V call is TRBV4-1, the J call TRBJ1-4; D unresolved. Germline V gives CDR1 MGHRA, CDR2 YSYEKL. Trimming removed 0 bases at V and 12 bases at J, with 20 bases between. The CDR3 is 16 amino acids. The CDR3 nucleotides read TGCGCCAGCAGCCAAGATCGGGCGGTAGGTGTCAAAGAACTGTTTTTT. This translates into CASSQDRAVGVKELFF.

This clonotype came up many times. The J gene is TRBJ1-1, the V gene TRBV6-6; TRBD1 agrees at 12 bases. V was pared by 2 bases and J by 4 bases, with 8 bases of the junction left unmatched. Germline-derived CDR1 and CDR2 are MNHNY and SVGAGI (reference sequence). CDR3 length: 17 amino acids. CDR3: CASSYRDRGLVGTEAFF. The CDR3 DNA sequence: TGTGCCAGCAGTTACCGGGACAGGGGGCTCGTAGGCACTGAAGCTTTCTTT.

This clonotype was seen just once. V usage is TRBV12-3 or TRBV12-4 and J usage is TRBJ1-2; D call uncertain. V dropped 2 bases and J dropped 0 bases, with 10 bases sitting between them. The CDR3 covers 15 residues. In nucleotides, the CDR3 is TGTGCCAGCAGTTTAAGTCGAAGGGCTAACTATGGCTACACCTTC. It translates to CASSLSRRANYGYTF.

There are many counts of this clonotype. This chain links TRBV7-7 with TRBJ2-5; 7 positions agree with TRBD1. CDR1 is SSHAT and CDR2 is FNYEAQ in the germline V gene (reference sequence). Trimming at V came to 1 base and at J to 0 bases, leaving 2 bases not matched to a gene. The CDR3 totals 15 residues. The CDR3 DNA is TGTGCCAGCAGCTTAGGGGACAGAAACCAAGAGACCCAGTACTTC. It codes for CASSLGDRNQETQYF.

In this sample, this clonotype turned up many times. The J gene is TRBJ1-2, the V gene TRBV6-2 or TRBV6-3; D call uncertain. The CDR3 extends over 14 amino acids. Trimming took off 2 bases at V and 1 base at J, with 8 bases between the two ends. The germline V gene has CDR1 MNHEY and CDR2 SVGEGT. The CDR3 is CASSYATVNYGYTF. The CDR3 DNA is TGTGCCAGCAGTTACGCGACCGTTAACTATGGCTACACCTTC.

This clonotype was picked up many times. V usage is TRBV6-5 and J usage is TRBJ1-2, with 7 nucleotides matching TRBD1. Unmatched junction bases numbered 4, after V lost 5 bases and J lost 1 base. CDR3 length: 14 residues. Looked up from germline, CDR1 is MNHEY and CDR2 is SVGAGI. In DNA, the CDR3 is TGTGCCAGCAGTCAGGGGGGTTTTAACTATGGCTACACCTTC. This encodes CASSQGGFNYGYTF.

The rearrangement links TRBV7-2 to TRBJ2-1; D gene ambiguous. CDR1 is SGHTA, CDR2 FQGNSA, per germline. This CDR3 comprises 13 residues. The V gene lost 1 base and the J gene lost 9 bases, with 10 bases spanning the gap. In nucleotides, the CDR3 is TGTGCCAGCAGCTTAGTGGTTGGTGGTGAGCAGTTCTTC. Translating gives CASSLVVGGEQFF.

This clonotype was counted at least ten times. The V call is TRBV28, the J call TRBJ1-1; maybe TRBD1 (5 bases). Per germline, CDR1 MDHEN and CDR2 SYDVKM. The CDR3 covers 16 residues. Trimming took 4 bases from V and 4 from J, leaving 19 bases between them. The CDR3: CASSSDRDLGTTEAFF. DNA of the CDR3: TGTGCCAGCAGTTCGGACCGGGACTTAGGTACCACTGAAGCTTTCTTT.

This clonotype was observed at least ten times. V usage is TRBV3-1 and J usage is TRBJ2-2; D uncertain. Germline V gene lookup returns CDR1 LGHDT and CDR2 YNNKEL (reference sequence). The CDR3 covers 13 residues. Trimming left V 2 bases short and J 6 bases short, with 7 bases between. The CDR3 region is CASSQIGAGELFF. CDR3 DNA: TGTGCCAGCAGCCAAATCGGAGCCGGGGAGCTGTTTTTT.

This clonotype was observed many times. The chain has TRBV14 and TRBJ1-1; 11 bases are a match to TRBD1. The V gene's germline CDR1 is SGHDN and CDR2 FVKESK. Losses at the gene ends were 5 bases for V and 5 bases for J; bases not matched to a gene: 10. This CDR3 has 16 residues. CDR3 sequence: CASSFRDRGGRTEAFF. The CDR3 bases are TGTGCCAGCAGCTTCCGGGACAGGGGGGGTCGGACTGAAGCTTTCTTT.